Listed below are T cell receptor beta chains from one sample, sequenced in a study of blood T cell repertoires in COVID-19. Repertoires were generated with immunoSEQ multiplex PCR, while TCRdb's copy carries only in-frame clones and drops some. The table has around 310,000 clones, 90% seen once. The specimen sequenced was peripheral blood. The receptor source for this set is a woman in her thirties or forties with COVID-19, enrolled during active disease. CDR3s include the opening cysteine and the closing phenylalanine or tryptophan. Fields, in order: CDR3 length, clone size, J gene, V gene, D gene, CDR3 DNA, CDR3 protein. The D gene is left open where the match is weak. Size is omitted from some rows. Given values are once, few, many or a class for expanded clones.

15 | - | TRBJ1-6 | TRBV28 | - | TGTGCCAGCACCTTAGCGTATCAGGGGAGTTCACCCCTCCACTTT | CASTLAYQGSSPLHF
16 | - | TRBJ2-3 | TRBV7-9 | - | TGTGCCAGCAGTTCAACGGGGGGCCCTAACACAGATACGCAGTATTTT | CASSSTGGPNTDTQYF
15 | once | TRBJ2-2 | TRBV27 | - | TGTGCCAGCAGTTTAGCTCTGGCGGGACCCGGGGAGCTGTTTTTT | CASSLALAGPGELFF
14 | - | TRBJ1-2 | TRBV7-2 | - | TGTGCCAGCAGCTTAGTTTCGGCTAACTATGGCTACACCTTC | CASSLVSANYGYTF
14 | - | TRBJ2-7 | TRBV30 | TRBD1 | TGTGCCGCGTCGACAGGGGCTAACTCCTACGAGCAGTACTTC | CAASTGANSYEQYF
18 | once | TRBJ2-5 | TRBV30 | - | TGTGCCTGGAGTCTTCCCCGTGGGGGGAGCCACCTCCAAGAGACCCAGTACTTC | CAWSLPRGGSHLQETQYF
14 | - | TRBJ1-3 | TRBV11-2 | - | TGTGCCAGCAGCTTAGACGTATCTGGAAACACCATATATTTT | CASSLDVSGNTIYF
13 | - | TRBJ1-2 | TRBV5-8 | - | TGTGCCAGCAGCTTCGGGAGGGGCTATGGCTACACCTTC | CASSFGRGYGYTF
15 | - | TRBJ1-1 | TRBV28 | - | TGTGCCAGCAGGGACCCAAGGGGAGGGGACACTGAAGCTTTCTTT | CASRDPRGGDTEAFF
16 | - | TRBJ2-1 | TRBV4-1 | TRBD2 | TGCGCCAGCAGCCAACTAGCGGGAGATGGTGGCAATGAGCAGTTCTTC | CASSQLAGDGGNEQFF
13 | - | TRBJ2-7 | TRBV25-1 | - | TGTGCCAGTTTGACTACCAGCTCCTACGAGCAGTACTTC | CASLTTSSYEQYF
17 | few | TRBJ1-3 | TRBV7-3 | - | TGTGCCAGCAGTCCGGACAGAGTATCGGCCTCTGGAAACACCATATATTTT | CASSPDRVSASGNTIYF
14 | - | TRBJ1-1 | TRBV19 | - | TGTGCCAGTAGTATCCAGCGGGCGAACACTGAAGCTTTCTTT | CASSIQRANTEAFF
14 | - | TRBJ1-2 | TRBV28 | - | TGTGCCAGCAGTTTATCGGGCCAGGGGCTTGGCTACACCTTC | CASSLSGQGLGYTF
16 | - | TRBJ1-1 | TRBV6-2/TRBV6-3 | - | TGTGCCAGCAGTTACTCGATGCGGCAGCTGAACACTGAAGCTTTCTTT | CASSYSMRQLNTEAFF
13 | - | TRBJ2-5 | TRBV7-2 | - | TGTGCCAGCAGCTTAGAATTCGAAGAGACCCAGTACTTC | CASSLEFEETQYF
18 | - | TRBJ2-7 | TRBV7-9 | TRBD2 | TGTGCCAGCAGCTTAGGGGGGACTAGCGGGGATACGACCTACGAGCAGTACTTC | CASSLGGTSGDTTYEQYF
18 | - | TRBJ1-6 | TRBV11-2 | TRBD1 | TGTGCCAGCAGCTTACAGGGGGGTCGGGGCTCCTATAATTCACCCCTCCACTTT | CASSLQGGRGSYNSPLHF
15 | - | TRBJ2-1 | TRBV2 | TRBD1 | TGTGCCAGCAGTGAAGACAGGGGTGGATACAATGAGCAGTTCTTC | CASSEDRGGYNEQFF
14 | - | TRBJ1-1 | TRBV9 | - | TGTGCCAGCAGCGCCACTCCGATGAACACTGAAGCTTTCTTT | CASSATPMNTEAFF
12 | - | TRBJ1-3 | TRBV5-1 | - | TGCGCCAGCAGCTTGGGGGTCGAGGTACCGGAATTT | CASSLGVEVPEF
14 | once | TRBJ2-3 | TRBV30 | TRBD2 | TGTGCCTGGACCGGGACTAGCGGGACGGATACGCAGTATTTT | CAWTGTSGTDTQYF